The 3 T cell receptor beta chains below come from one sample, sequenced in a study of CD8+CD57+ T cells in acquired aplastic anemia. Profiling that covered TCR beta VDJ and CDR3 relied on genomic DNA as its template. One entry per CDR3 protein, called by TCRdb with MiXCR from the reads. This table holds under 200,000 distinct CDR3 sequences, around 40% found once. Material for sequencing was sorted CD4+, CD8+, or CD8+CD57+ T cells (not recorded which) from PBMCs. These receptors were obtained from a human donor in good health.

In its sample, this clonotype was seen a few times. The chain has TRBV18 and TRBJ2-5, with D uncertain. CDR1 and CDR2 (germline): KGHSH, LQKENI. The CDR3 spans 15 residues. Trimming pared 0 bases from V and 5 bases from J, leaving 13 bases between. CDR3 nucleotides: TGTGCCAGCTCACCACCGGAGAAGGCCGGGGAGACCCAGTACTTC. Translated: CASSPPEKAGETQYF.

The genes are TRBV7-2 and TRBJ2-5; 11 bases fit TRBD2. The CDR3 extends over 15 amino acids. Trimming took 6 bases from V and 7 from J; bases not matched to a gene: 10. CDR1 is SGHTA, CDR2 FQGNSA, per germline. The CDR3 spells CASRSPGLADRTQYF. DNA of the CDR3: TGTGCCAGCAGGTCACCGGGACTAGCGGATCGGACCCAGTACTTC.

Of note for this clonotype: The conserved phenylalanine or tryptophan is not found at the CDR3 terminus, so this likely reflects a read error. CDR3 protein: CAISGEVTEAFL. The CDR3 DNA reads TGTGCCATCAGCGGTGAGGTAACTGAAGCTTTCCTT. The chain uses TRBV10-3 and TRBJ1-1; D gene ambiguous. The CDR3 has 12 residues. The V and J ends lost 6 bases and 5 bases respectively, with 10 bases between them. Germline V gene data show CDR1 as ENHRY and CDR2 as SYGVKD.